This is a list of T cell receptor beta chains from one sample in a study of blood T cells in healthy people across ages. TCRdb recomputed calls from the 5' RACE reads with MiXCR, one row per CDR3 protein. The data show approximately 790,000 distinct CDR3 sequences, 62% seen once. Sample: blood. The receptors here all came from a young man in good health. Each CDR3 is given with its conserved first and last residue. A D gene is named only where the DNA matches it firmly. Only some rows state a clone size, as once, few, many or a class for expanded clones.

clone_size: .
v_call: TRBV7-2
d_call: .
j_call: TRBJ1-5
cdr3_nt: TGTGCCAGCAGCGTAAACAGCAATCAGCCCCAGCATTTT
cdr3_aa: CASSVNSNQPQHF

clone_size: .
v_call: TRBV7-3
d_call: TRBD1
j_call: TRBJ1-2
cdr3_nt: TGTGCCAGCAGCCCCACCGGGGGACAGGGCTATGGCTACACCTTC
cdr3_aa: CASSPTGGQGYGYTF

clone_size: .
v_call: TRBV5-5
d_call: TRBD1
j_call: TRBJ1-4
cdr3_nt: TGTGCCAGCAGCATAGGACAGGGGGAAAGGGCAACTAATGAAAAACTGTTTTTT
cdr3_aa: CASSIGQGERATNEKLFF

clone_size: few
v_call: TRBV7-9
d_call: .
j_call: TRBJ2-5
cdr3_nt: TGTGCCAGCAGCCCCGACTCGATGGGAAAGACCCAGTACTTC
cdr3_aa: CASSPDSMGKTQYF

clone_size: .
v_call: TRBV30
d_call: .
j_call: TRBJ1-1
cdr3_nt: TGTGCCTGGAGTGTAGGGGTGGGCACTGAAGCTTTCTTT
cdr3_aa: CAWSVGVGTEAFF

clone_size: few
v_call: TRBV16
d_call: TRBD1
j_call: TRBJ1-5
cdr3_nt: TGTGCCAGCAGCCAATGGGTAGGGGGCTCTGATCAGCCCCAGCATTTT
cdr3_aa: CASSQWVGGSDQPQHF

clone_size: .
v_call: TRBV9
d_call: .
j_call: TRBJ2-1
cdr3_nt: TGTGCCAGCAGCGTAGCCAGGGCTGGATACAATGAGCAGTTCTTC
cdr3_aa: CASSVARAGYNEQFF

clone_size: .
v_call: TRBV7-9
d_call: TRBD1
j_call: TRBJ1-4
cdr3_nt: TGTGCCAGCAGCGCCGGACAGGGGAAGGAAAAACTGTTTTTT
cdr3_aa: CASSAGQGKEKLFF

clone_size: .
v_call: TRBV9
d_call: .
j_call: TRBJ1-5
cdr3_nt: TGTGCCAGCAGCGGGCCCCCATATAGCAATCAGCCCCAGCATTTT
cdr3_aa: CASSGPPYSNQPQHF

clone_size: .
v_call: TRBV4-1
d_call: .
j_call: TRBJ2-5
cdr3_nt: TGCGCCAGCAGTCAACGACAGGGCGGGGGGCCGGAGACCCAGTACTTC
cdr3_aa: CASSQRQGGGPETQYF

clone_size: .
v_call: TRBV15
d_call: TRBD2
j_call: TRBJ2-5
cdr3_nt: TGTGCCACCAGCAGAGATCCGGGACTAGCGAATGAGCAGTACTTC
cdr3_aa: CATSRDPGLANEQYF

clone_size: .
v_call: TRBV28
d_call: TRBD2
j_call: TRBJ2-1
cdr3_nt: TGTGCCAGCGGCTCCGCGGGGGGGCAGTTCTTC
cdr3_aa: CASGSAGGQFF

clone_size: .
v_call: TRBV6-6
d_call: TRBD1
j_call: TRBJ2-3
cdr3_nt: TGTGCCAGCATATTGGACAGGAGACACACAGATACGCAGTATTTT
cdr3_aa: CASILDRRHTDTQYF

clone_size: .
v_call: TRBV12-3/TRBV12-4
d_call: TRBD1
j_call: TRBJ1-2
cdr3_nt: TGTGCCAGCAGTCCCTTGGGACAGGGGGCCCCCAACTATGGCTACACCTTC
cdr3_aa: CASSPLGQGAPNYGYTF

clone_size: few
v_call: TRBV7-2
d_call: TRBD1
j_call: TRBJ2-5
cdr3_nt: TGTGCCAGCAGATACGGACAGGGGCTGGAGACCCAGTACTTC
cdr3_aa: CASRYGQGLETQYF

clone_size: few
v_call: TRBV12-3/TRBV12-4
d_call: .
j_call: TRBJ2-1
cdr3_nt: TGTGCCAGCAGTTTAGGGGTCGGCGCATACAATGAGCAGTTCTTC
cdr3_aa: CASSLGVGAYNEQFF

clone_size: few
v_call: TRBV20-1
d_call: .
j_call: TRBJ1-2
cdr3_nt: TGCAGTGCCGATGAGGGCACTAACTATGGCTACACCTTC
cdr3_aa: CSADEGTNYGYTF

clone_size: .
v_call: TRBV11-1
d_call: .
j_call: TRBJ2-7
cdr3_nt: TGTGCCAGCAGTAAAGCTCGGAGGGCTCGCGAGCAGTACTTC
cdr3_aa: CASSKARRAREQYF

clone_size: once
v_call: TRBV3-1
d_call: .
j_call: TRBJ2-2
cdr3_nt: TGTGCCAGCAGCCGGGGGTTAATAAGACCGGATTTAAGCGCCGGGGAGCTGTTTTTT
cdr3_aa: CASSRGLIRPDLSAGELFF

clone_size: few
v_call: TRBV29-1
d_call: TRBD2
j_call: TRBJ2-3
cdr3_nt: TGCAGCGTAAGAAGCGGGGGGGGTGCAGATACGCAGTATTTT
cdr3_aa: CSVRSGGGADTQYF

clone_size: .
v_call: TRBV20-1
d_call: TRBD2
j_call: TRBJ2-3
cdr3_nt: TGCAGTGCTGCCACTAGCGGGGGGGCCTCAAATACGCAGTATTTT
cdr3_aa: CSAATSGGASNTQYF

clone_size: .
v_call: TRBV11-2
d_call: .
j_call: TRBJ2-7
cdr3_nt: TGTGCCAGCAGCATAGCACCACAGGGAACCTACGAGCAGTACTTC
cdr3_aa: CASSIAPQGTYEQYF

clone_size: .
v_call: TRBV30
d_call: TRBD1
j_call: TRBJ2-7
cdr3_nt: TGTGCTTTGACAGGGAGCTCCTACGAGCAGTACTTC
cdr3_aa: CALTGSSYEQYF

clone_size: .
v_call: TRBV14
d_call: .
j_call: TRBJ1-2
cdr3_nt: TGTGCCAGCAGCCCACAGGCGTATGGCTACACCTTC
cdr3_aa: CASSPQAYGYTF

clone_size: .
v_call: TRBV9
d_call: .
j_call: TRBJ2-1
cdr3_nt: TGTGCCAGCAGCGTAGATGAGGGGATAAATGAGCAGTTCTTC
cdr3_aa: CASSVDEGINEQFF